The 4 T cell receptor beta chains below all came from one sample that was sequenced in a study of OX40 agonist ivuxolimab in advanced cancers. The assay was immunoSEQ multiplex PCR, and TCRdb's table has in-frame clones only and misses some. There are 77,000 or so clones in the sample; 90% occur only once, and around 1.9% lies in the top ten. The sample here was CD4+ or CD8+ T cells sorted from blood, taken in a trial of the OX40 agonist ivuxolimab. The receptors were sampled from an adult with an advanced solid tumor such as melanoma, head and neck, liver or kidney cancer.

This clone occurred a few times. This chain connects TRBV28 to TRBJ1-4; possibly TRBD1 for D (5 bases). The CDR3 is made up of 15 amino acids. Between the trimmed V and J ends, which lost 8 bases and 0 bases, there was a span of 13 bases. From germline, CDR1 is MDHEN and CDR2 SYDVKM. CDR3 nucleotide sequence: TGTGCCAGCGAAGACGGGGGTGCAACTAATGAAAAACTGTTTTTT. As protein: CASEDGGATNEKLFF.

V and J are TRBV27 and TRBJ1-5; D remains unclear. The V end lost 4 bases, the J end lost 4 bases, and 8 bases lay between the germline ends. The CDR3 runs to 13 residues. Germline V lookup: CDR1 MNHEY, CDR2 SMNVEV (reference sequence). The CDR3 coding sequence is TGTGCCAGCAGTTGGGGTCAGAATCAGCCCCAGCATTTT. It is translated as CASSWGQNQPQHF.

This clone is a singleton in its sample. This CDR3 is CASSDPSRQGPSGNTIYF. DNA of the CDR3: TGTGCCAGCAGCGATCCGTCGAGACAGGGACCCTCTGGAAACACCATATATTTT. The chain links TRBV5-4 to TRBJ1-3; 7 positions match TRBD1. Trimming took 4 bases from V and 0 from J; bases not matched to a gene: 13. Germline values: CDR1 SGHNT, CDR2 YYREEE (reference sequence). The CDR3 sequence is 18 residues long.

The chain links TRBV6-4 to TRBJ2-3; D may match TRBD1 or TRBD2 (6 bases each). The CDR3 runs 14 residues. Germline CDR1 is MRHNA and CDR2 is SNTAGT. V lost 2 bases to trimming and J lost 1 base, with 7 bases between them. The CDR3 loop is CASSDRGGTDTQYF. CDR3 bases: TGTGCCAGCAGTGACAGGGGGGGCACAGATACGCAGTATTTT.